These 16 T cell receptor beta chains share one sample of origin, sequenced in a study of hypomethylating agent response in myelodysplastic syndrome. Clones were read by immunoSEQ multiplex PCR, and TCRdb kept only the in-frame ones, dropping some. The repertoire holds 2,800 or so clones, with 82% as singletons. The specimen was bone marrow, collected before or after starting hypomethylating agent treatment for myelodysplastic syndrome (not recorded which). The source of these receptors is a human donor with myelodysplastic syndrome.

The chain uses TRBV5-1 and TRBJ2-1; D tentatively fits TRBD1 or TRBD2 (5 bases each). This CDR3 contains 15 residues. Germline CDR1 is SGHRS and CDR2 is YFSETQ. The V end lost 4 bases, the J end lost 1 base, and 12 bases lay between the germline ends. The chain's CDR3 is CASSAGDLSYNEQFF. The CDR3 coding sequence is TGCGCCAGCAGCGCCGGGGACCTGTCCTACAATGAGCAGTTCTTC.

V is TRBV27 and J is TRBJ2-2; TRBD1 aligns across 8 bases. In germline, CDR1 is MNHEY, CDR2 SMNVEV (reference sequence). The CDR3 totals 19 residues. V gave up 5 bases and J gave up 1 base; unmatched junction bases: 15. CDR3 DNA sequence: TGTGCCAGCAGTCGACTTATGGCGACAGGGGCCGTGAACACCGGGGAGCTGTTTTTT. The encoded protein is CASSRLMATGAVNTGELFF.

This chain uses TRBV7-9 with TRBJ2-1; 9 nucleotides match TRBD1. The CDR3 consists of 15 residues. Germline CDR1 is SEHNR and CDR2 is FQNEAQ (reference sequence). With V trimmed by 4 bases and J by 6 bases, 7 bases remained unmatched. In nucleotides, the CDR3 is TGTGCCAGCAGCTCACAGGGGGCGTTCGGCAATGAGCAGTTCTTC. The encoded protein is CASSSQGAFGNEQFF.

The chain is built from TRBV5-1 and TRBJ1-1; weak D call: TRBD1 (5 bases). The CDR3 is 17 residues long. V gave up 2 bases and J gave up 0 bases, with 17 bases separating them. Germline CDR1 SGHRS, CDR2 YFSETQ. The CDR3 DNA reads as TGCGCCAGCAGCTTATTATCGATCGGGGCAATGAACACTGAAGCTTTCTTT. This sequence encodes CASSLLSIGAMNTEAFF.

This chain links TRBV6-5 with TRBJ1-5, with D unresolved. The CDR3 covers 13 residues. Trimming cost V 0 bases and J 6 bases, with 6 bases left between them. Germline CDR1 reads MNHEY; CDR2 reads SVGAGI. The CDR3 loop is CASSYSTTQPQHF. CDR3 DNA: TGTGCCAGCAGTTACTCGACGACTCAGCCCCAGCATTTT.

The gene calls are TRBV5-5 and TRBJ2-1; either TRBD1 or TRBD2 may supply D (5 bases each). V was trimmed by 0 bases and J by 7 bases, leaving 11 bases between them. CDR1 is SGHKS, CDR2 YYEKEE, per germline (reference sequence). The CDR3 is made up of 14 amino acids. CDR3 sequence (DNA): TGTGCCAGCAGCTTGGCTGGGGGTGCAAATGAGCAGTTCTTC. It encodes CASSLAGGANEQFF.

In this sample, this clone turned up a few times. V is TRBV9 and J is TRBJ2-7; 9 bases fit TRBD2. In germline, CDR1 is SGDLS, CDR2 YYNGEE. The CDR3 is 15 residues long. With V trimmed by 0 bases and J by 4 bases, 5 bases remained unmatched. CDR3 sequence: CASSVGPSGDYEQYF. The CDR3, as DNA: TGTGCCAGCAGCGTAGGTCCTAGCGGGGATTACGAGCAGTACTTC.

This clone is medium-sized (0.01 to 0.1%) within its sample. The rearrangement joins TRBV7-3 to TRBJ1-1; perhaps TRBD1 as D (5 bases). CDR3 length: 14 amino acids. V gave up 5 bases and J gave up 2 bases, with 12 bases separating them. The germline V gene has CDR1 SGHTA and CDR2 FQGTGA. CDR3 amino acids: CASSQHQGNTEAFF. The CDR3 DNA is TGTGCCAGCAGCCAACACCAGGGAAACACTGAAGCTTTCTTT.

This chain connects TRBV4-1 to TRBJ1-1; D is unclear. The CDR3 covers 12 residues. Germline CDR1 reads MGHRA; CDR2 reads YSYEKL. V was trimmed by 3 bases and J by 11 bases, leaving 13 bases between them. The CDR3 loop is CASSQEENAAFF. The CDR3 nucleotides read TGCGCCAGCAGCCAGGAAGAAAACGCTGCTTTCTTT.

This chain joins TRBV10-2 and TRBJ2-5; no clear D. The CDR3 is made up of 14 amino acids. V was trimmed by 6 bases and J by 5 bases, leaving 16 bases between them. The germline V gene encodes CDR1 WSHSY and CDR2 SAAADI. CDR3 amino acids: CASRPGAGRETQYF. The CDR3 DNA is TGCGCCAGCAGGCCGGGCGCCGGTAGGGAGACCCAGTACTTC.

The gene calls are TRBV5-1 and TRBJ1-6; no clear D. Germline V gene lookup returns CDR1 SGHRS and CDR2 YFSETQ. This CDR3 region has 15 residues. Trimming removed 2 bases at V and 4 bases at J, with 10 bases between. The CDR3 region is CASSLGSGYNSPLHF. CDR3 DNA: TGCGCCAGCAGCTTAGGTTCGGGATATAATTCACCCCTCCACTTT.

The genes are TRBV5-4 and TRBJ2-2, with D maybe TRBD2 (6 bases). V shed 0 bases and J shed 2 bases, with 8 bases lying between them. Germline-derived CDR1 and CDR2 are SGHNT and YYREEE (reference sequence). This CDR3 region has 15 residues. CDR3 protein: CASSLGSGNTGELFF. The CDR3 DNA follows: TGTGCCAGCAGCTTGGGTAGCGGAAACACCGGGGAGCTGTTTTTT.

The chain combines TRBV10-2 with TRBJ2-3; 7 positions agree with TRBD2. The CDR3 has 16 amino acids. CDR1 and CDR2 (germline): WSHSY, SAAADI. V dropped 4 bases and J dropped 4; count of bases not matched to a gene: 11. CDR3 sequence reads: CASSGLAVPSPDTQYF. In DNA form, the CDR3 reads TGCGCCAGCAGTGGGCTAGCGGTCCCATCGCCAGATACGCAGTATTTT.

The chain is built from TRBV27 and TRBJ2-7; 13 bases fit TRBD2. The germline V gene has CDR1 MNHEY and CDR2 SMNVEV (reference sequence). The length of the CDR3 is 18 residues. Trimming at V came to 4 bases and at J to 4 bases, leaving 13 bases not matched to a gene. This CDR3 is CASSSLYRTSGSQYEQYF. As DNA, the CDR3 is TGTGCCAGCAGTTCCTTATACCGGACTAGCGGGAGCCAGTACGAGCAGTACTTC.

This chain joins TRBV11-3 and TRBJ2-3; weak D call: TRBD1 (6 bases). Germline CDR1 is SGHNT and CDR2 is YENEEA. V was trimmed by 4 bases and J by 2 bases, leaving 13 bases between them. The CDR3 runs to 15 residues. The CDR3 bases are TGTGCCAGCAGCTCTCGGGACACCATCACAGATACGCAGTATTTT. It translates to CASSSRDTITDTQYF.

As DNA, the CDR3 is TGTGCCATCAGTGACATGGGCGAGCAGTACTTC. Amino acids: CAISDMGEQYF. J is TRBJ2-7 and V is TRBV10-3; unclear D gene. The germline gives CDR1 ENHRY, CDR2 SYGVKD. V was shortened by 3 bases and J by 6 bases, with 6 bases between the two germline ends. This CDR3 spans 11 amino acids.